The subject of this entry is one T cell receptor beta chain. Repertoires were generated with immunoSEQ multiplex PCR, while TCRdb's copy carries only in-frame clones and drops some. The repertoire holds some 100,000 clones, with around 90% as singletons. The data were taken from a study of T cell responses to AZD1222 COVID-19 vaccine. Germline-derived CDR1 and CDR2 are SGHNT and YYREEE (reference sequence). CDR3 size: 17 residues. V was clipped by 2 bases and J by 4 bases; unmatched bases: 11. Here the sequenced sample was peripheral blood, taken on day 0 of AZD1222 vaccination. This sequence was found in an adult in good health. This rearrangement joins TRBV5-4 to TRBJ2-1, with 8 bases fitting TRBD2. CDR3: CASSLLVSTSAYNEQFF. CDR3 DNA sequence: TGTGCCAGCAGCTTATTAGTCTCGACTAGCGCGTACAATGAGCAGTTCTTC.